The next 6 T cell receptor beta chains were all read from a single sample in a study of T-cell reconstitution after alpha-beta-depleted transplantation in children. Researchers prepared the TCRbeta library using unique molecular identifiers, the study reports. TCRdb re-analysed the PCR reads in MiXCR, keeping a single row per CDR3 protein. Here the sample spans some 600,000 distinct CDR3 sequences, roughly 17% being singletons. The material sequenced was PBMCs from the stem cell graft donor, taken from the stem cell graft. These receptors came from a human donor who donated a stem cell graft to a child with acute myeloid leukemia.

This clonotype was found many times. The chain uses TRBV4-2 and TRBJ2-7; tentative D call: TRBD2 (6 bases). Germline CDR1 is LGHNA and CDR2 is YNFKEQ. This CDR3 has 16 amino acids. V shed 0 bases and J shed 1 base, with 13 bases lying between them. The CDR3 nucleotides read TGTGCCAGCAGCCAAGAAGGGGAGGACGGATCCTACGAGCAGTACTTC. Its translation is CASSQEGEDGSYEQYF.

This clonotype has a count of ten or more. The chain joins TRBV29-1 to TRBJ2-1, with D possibly matching TRBD2 (5 bases). Germline V gives CDR1 SQVTM, CDR2 ANQGSEA. Trimming shortened V by 1 base and J by 6 bases, and 7 bases separated the two germline ends. This CDR3 region has 12 residues. CDR3 residues: CSVEGLANEQFF. CDR3 bases: TGCAGCGTTGAAGGGCTAGCCAATGAGCAGTTCTTC.

The chain has TRBV11-2 and TRBJ2-5; D possibly corresponds to TRBD2 (5 bases). The CDR3 consists of 14 residues. Per germline, CDR1 SGHAT and CDR2 FQNNGV. The ends were cut back, 5 bases at V and 0 bases at J, with 10 bases in the middle. CDR3 sequence: CASSPGLDQETQYF. CDR3 in DNA: TGTGCCAGCAGCCCCGGACTGGACCAAGAGACCCAGTACTTC.

V usage is TRBV13 and J usage is TRBJ2-1; D is ambiguous. CDR1 and CDR2 from the germline V gene are PRHDT and FYEKMQ (reference sequence). Trimming removed 5 bases at V and 10 bases at J, with 15 bases between. The CDR3 covers 13 residues. CDR3 residues: CASSVPPAYEQFF. As DNA, the CDR3 is TGTGCCAGCAGCGTCCCCCCGGCGTACGAGCAGTTCTTC.

There are many counts of this clonotype. The chain combines TRBV7-2 with TRBJ2-5, with 8 nucleotides matching TRBD2. V dropped 0 bases and J dropped 1; count of bases not matched to a gene: 7. This CDR3 contains 17 residues. Germline CDR1 and CDR2: SGHTA and FQGNSA. This CDR3 reads CASSLAGAGGLQETQYF. CDR3 sequence (DNA): TGTGCCAGCAGCTTAGCGGGGGCGGGGGGCCTCCAAGAGACCCAGTACTTC. Full variable domain (remainder filled in from reference TRBV7-2 and TRBJ2-5): GAGVSQSPSNKVTEKGKDVELRCDPISGHTALYWYRQSLGQGLEFLIYFQGNSAPDKSGLPSDRFSAERTGGSVSTLTIQRTQQEDSAVYLCASSLAGAGGLQETQYFGPGTRLLVL.

This clonotype was seen ten or more times. This sequence joins TRBV20-1 and TRBJ2-3; 11 nucleotides line up with TRBD2. V shed 3 bases and J 4 bases; nucleotides not matched to a gene: 6. The CDR3 runs to 15 residues. Germline lookup yields CDR1 DFQATT and CDR2 SNEGSKA (reference sequence). The CDR3 loop reads CSASATSGVADTQYF. DNA of the CDR3: TGCAGTGCTAGCGCGACTAGCGGGGTCGCAGATACGCAGTATTTT.